These 24 T cell receptor beta chains share one sample of origin, sequenced in a study of beta chain features in type 1 diabetes. The study reverse transcribed the entire isolated RNA, so it sequenced expressed TCRB transcripts. The method was immunoSEQ multiplex PCR; TCRdb's version includes in-frame clones alone and lacks a portion of them. The sample records 390,000 or so clones, 14% being singletons. The specimen was naive CD4+ T cells from blood. The receptors shown here come from a young man in good health.

This clone was recorded a few times. V gene TRBV4-3 combines with J gene TRBJ1-2; D unclear. The CDR3 has 14 amino acids. CDR1 and CDR2 from the germline V gene are LGHNA and YSLEER. Trimming cost V 0 bases and J 7 bases, with 12 bases left between them. The CDR3 DNA follows: TGCGCCAGCAGCCAAGATAAAGGAATCGGTGGCTACACCTTC. This translates into CASSQDKGIGGYTF.

In this sample, this clone turned up a few times. The chain links TRBV2 to TRBJ2-1, with D unresolved. The germline V gene encodes CDR1 SNHLY and CDR2 FYNNEI. V was trimmed by 2 bases and J by 5 bases, leaving 7 bases between them. The CDR3 consists of 13 residues. The CDR3 loop reads CASSEIMDNEQFF. CDR3 sequence (DNA): TGTGCCAGCAGTGAAATAATGGACAATGAGCAGTTCTTC.

This clone was seen more than once but under ten times. This chain uses TRBV7-9 with TRBJ2-3; D ambiguous. The CDR3 extends over 14 amino acids. V dropped 5 bases and J dropped 0 bases, with 9 bases sitting between them. CDR1 is SEHNR and CDR2 is FQNEAQ in the germline V gene (reference sequence). CDR3 DNA sequence: TGTGCCAGCAGCCCCTGGACCAGCACAGATACGCAGTATTTT. It specifies CASSPWTSTDTQYF.

This clone was recorded a few times. Other DNA variants within this sample encode the same CDR3. The chain couples TRBV30 to TRBJ2-5; no clear D gene. The CDR3 loop spans 13 amino acids. Per germline, CDR1 GTSNPN and CDR2 SVGIG (reference sequence). Trimming removed 0 bases from V and 1 base from J, with 6 bases in between. CDR3 residues: CAWSVRVQETQYF. CDR3 sequence (DNA): TGTGCCTGGAGTGTAAGGGTCCAAGAGACCCAGTACTTC. The full variable domain, in which reference TRBV30 and TRBJ2-5 provide the parts outside the CDR3, is SQTIHQWPATLVQPVGSPLSLECTVEGTSNPNLYWYRQAAGRGLQLLFYSVGIGQISSEVPQNLSASRPQDRQFILSSKKLLLSDSGFYLCAWSVRVQETQYFGPGTRLLVL.

In its sample, this clone was seen a few times. Additional DNA sequences in this sample encode the identical CDR3. The chain is built from TRBV5-4 and TRBJ2-1, with TRBD2 matching 7 bases. Germline V gives CDR1 SGHNT, CDR2 YYREEE (reference sequence). The CDR3 totals 13 residues. V shed 4 bases, J shed 7 bases, and the junction held 5 bases outside the gene matches. The DNA of the CDR3 is TGTGCCAGCAGCCTGGGAGGGATTAATGAGCAGTTCTTC. Translating it yields CASSLGGINEQFF. Drawing the rest from reference TRBV5-4 and TRBJ2-1, the complete variable domain is ETGVTQSPTHLIKTRGQQVTLRCSSQSGHNTVSWYQQALGQGPQFIFQYYREEENGRGNFPPRFSGLQFPNYSSELNVNALELDDSALYLCASSLGGINEQFFGPGTRLTVL.

This clone was observed a few times. The chain combines TRBV9 with TRBJ2-5; D may be TRBD2 (5 bases). The CDR3 has 13 residues. Trimming left V 4 bases short and J 4 bases short, with 11 bases between. The germline CDR1 and CDR2 sequences are SGDLS and YYNGEE. In DNA, the CDR3 is TGTGCCAGCAGCTCGCGGGTTGGAGAGACCCAGTACTTC. Translating gives CASSSRVGETQYF.

The rearrangement uses TRBV2 and TRBJ1-3; D is uncertain. This CDR3 comprises 15 residues. Germline V CDR1 and CDR2: SNHLY, FYNNEI. The V gene lost 0 bases and the J gene lost 1 base, with 7 bases spanning the gap. CDR3 DNA: TGTGCCAGCAGTGAAGCTGCTCCTTCTGGAAACACCATATATTTT. Protein product: CASSEAAPSGNTIYF.

The chain recombines TRBV11-1 with TRBJ2-6; D uncertain. Germline-derived CDR1 and CDR2 are SGHAT and FQDESV (reference sequence). Trimming pared 5 bases from V and 0 bases from J, leaving 11 bases between. CDR3 length: 16 amino acids. DNA for the CDR3: TGTGCCAGCAGCCTGGCCACCATCTCTGGGGCCAACGTCCTGACTTTC. Encoded protein: CASSLATISGANVLTF.

The V call is TRBV6-5, the J call TRBJ2-3, with D perhaps given as TRBD1 or TRBD2 (5 bases each). The V gene's germline CDR1 is MNHEY and CDR2 SVGAGI. This CDR3 is built from 14 residues. V was clipped by 6 bases and J by 7 bases, with 17 bases between them. CDR3 loop: CASRPSVGTNTQYF. The CDR3, as DNA: TGTGCCAGCAGGCCATCCGTGGGGACGAATACGCAGTATTTT.

A few counts support this clone. This sequence joins TRBV19 and TRBJ2-1, with D possibly matching TRBD1 (6 bases). Germline loops: CDR1 LNHDA, CDR2 SQIVND (reference sequence). This CDR3 has 14 residues. The ends were cut back, 5 bases at V and 4 bases at J, with 12 bases in the middle. For the CDR3, the DNA is TGTGCCAGTAGTCTTCTACAGGGTTACAATGAGCAGTTCTTC. It yields the protein CASSLLQGYNEQFF.

The table lists this clone with a few counts. The chain uses TRBV14 and TRBJ2-7; no clear D gene. V gave up 4 bases and J gave up 0 bases, with 16 bases separating them. CDR3 length: 16 amino acids. The germline V gene encodes CDR1 SGHDN and CDR2 FVKESK. CDR3 residues: CASSLLAGQNSYEQYF. CDR3 nucleotide sequence: TGTGCCAGCAGCCTGCTTGCCGGGCAGAACTCCTACGAGCAGTACTTC. The variable domain in full, with the rest retrieved from reference TRBV14 and TRBJ2-7, is EAGVTQFPSHSVIEKGQTVTLRCDPISGHDNLYWYRRVMGKEIKFLLHFVKESKQDESGMPNNRFLAERTGGTYSTLKVQPAELEDSGVYFCASSLLAGQNSYEQYFGPGTRLTVT.

This clone was detected a few times. This chain links TRBV7-3 with TRBJ2-3; D perhaps matches TRBD2 (6 bases). CDR3 length equals 15 residues. V was pared by 1 base and J by 1 base, with 9 bases between. From germline, CDR1 is SGHTA and CDR2 FQGTGA. CDR3 residues: CASSLRRERTDTQYF. CDR3 in DNA: TGTGCCAGCAGCTTAAGACGGGAGCGCACAGATACGCAGTATTTT.

This clone was found a few times. V gene TRBV5-1 combines with J gene TRBJ2-6, with TRBD2 matching over 8 bases. This CDR3 has 18 residues. Germline loops: CDR1 SGHRS, CDR2 YFSETQ. The V gene end was trimmed by 3 bases and the J gene end by 0 bases; junction bases not matched to a gene: 8. The CDR3 DNA follows: TGCGCCAGCAGCTCAAATATAGCGGGGAGCTCTGGGGCCAACGTCCTGACTTTC. It is translated as CASSSNIAGSSGANVLTF. The complete variable domain, with remaining parts taken from reference TRBV5-1 and TRBJ2-6, reads KAGVTQTPRYLIKTRGQQVTLSCSPISGHRSVSWYQQTPGQGLQFLFEYFSETQRNKGNFPGRFSGRQFSNSRSEMNVSTLELGDSALYLCASSSNIAGSSGANVLTFGAGSRLTVL.

V usage is TRBV18 and J usage is TRBJ2-7, with D uncertain. Germline CDR1 KGHSH, CDR2 LQKENI. V gave up 0 bases and J gave up 6 bases, with 15 bases separating them. The CDR3 has 15 residues. CDR3 protein: CASSPPGRPLGEQYV. The CDR3 nucleotides read TGTGCCAGCTCACCACCCGGGCGCCCTTTAGGCGAGCAGTACGTC.

The chain's CDR3 is CASSVGDRGFSGNQPQHF. Here the CDR3 DNA reads TGTGCCAGCAGCGTAGGGGACAGGGGATTTAGTGGCAATCAGCCCCAGCATTTT. The chain couples TRBV9 to TRBJ1-5; 10 bases align to TRBD1. This CDR3 region has 18 residues. V shed 0 bases and J 2 bases; nucleotides not matched to a gene: 8. The germline CDR1 and CDR2 sequences are SGDLS and YYNGEE.

The table lists this clone with many counts. This chain joins TRBV29-1 and TRBJ1-1; D ambiguous. This CDR3 region has 13 residues. Germline-derived CDR1 and CDR2 are SQVTM and ANQGSEA. Trimming took off 2 bases at V and 9 bases at J, with 16 bases between the two ends. The CDR3 here is CSVERLGSRQAFF. The CDR3, as DNA: TGCAGCGTTGAAAGATTGGGGTCTCGACAAGCTTTCTTT.

V gene TRBV2 combines with J gene TRBJ2-7, with D unclear. This CDR3 is built from 14 residues. V lost 4 bases to trimming and J lost 5 bases, with 15 bases between them. The V gene's germline CDR1 is SNHLY and CDR2 FYNNEI. This CDR3 is CASSGFGRVNEQYF. Here the CDR3 DNA reads TGTGCCAGCAGTGGGTTTGGACGGGTAAACGAGCAGTACTTC. Full variable domain (missing parts from reference TRBV2 and TRBJ2-7): EPEVTQTPSHQVTQMGQEVILRCVPISNHLYFYWYRQILGQKVEFLVSFYNNEISEKSEIFDDQFSVERPDGSNFTLKIRSTKLEDSAMYFCASSGFGRVNEQYFGPGTRLTVT.

The chain joins TRBV5-1 to TRBJ2-7; D is unresolved. V was shortened by 2 bases and J by 2 bases, with 14 bases between the two germline ends. Germline V gene sequence: CDR1 SGHRS, CDR2 YFSETQ. This CDR3 has 15 amino acids. The CDR3 DNA follows: TGCGCCAGCAGCTTAGAGCGTCAGGACCCCTACGAGCAGTACTTC. Translated: CASSLERQDPYEQYF.

This clone was observed a handful of times. The rearrangement uses TRBV13 and TRBJ2-5; TRBD1 aligns across 9 bases. The V segment lost 0 bases and the J segment 4 bases; nucleotides outside the gene matches: 6. Germline V gives CDR1 PRHDT, CDR2 FYEKMQ (reference sequence). The CDR3 consists of 16 residues. CDR3 loop: CASSLGLGTGRETQYF. Here the CDR3 DNA reads TGTGCCAGCAGCTTAGGCCTCGGGACAGGGAGAGAGACCCAGTACTTC. The full variable domain, in which reference TRBV13 and TRBJ2-5 provide the parts outside the CDR3, is AAGVIQSPRHLIKEKRETATLKCYPIPRHDTVYWYQQGPGQDPQFLISFYEKMQSDKGSIPDRFSAQQFSDYHSELNMSSLELGDSALYFCASSLGLGTGRETQYFGPGTRLLVL.

The chain recombines TRBV29-1 with TRBJ1-4, with 7 bases lining up with TRBD1. This CDR3 is built from 13 residues. V lost 6 bases, J lost 5 bases, and 6 bases stayed unmatched. Germline V lookup: CDR1 SQVTM, CDR2 ANQGSEA. In DNA form, the CDR3 reads TGCAGCGTCTCGGTGGGACAGAATGAAAAACTGTTTTTT. This sequence encodes CSVSVGQNEKLFF. The whole variable domain, filled in from reference TRBV29-1 and TRBJ1-4, reads SAVISQKPSRDICQRGTSLTIQCQVDSQVTMMFWYRQQPGQSLTLIATANQGSEATYESGFVIDKFPISRPNLTFSTLTVSNMSPEDSSIYLCSVSVGQNEKLFFGSGTQLSVL.

This chain joins TRBV9 and TRBJ2-1; 11 bases fit TRBD2. The CDR3 length is 15 residues. The germline V gene encodes CDR1 SGDLS and CDR2 YYNGEE. With V trimmed by 6 bases and J by 6 bases, 8 bases remained unmatched. The CDR3 here is CASTRGLAEANEQFF. The DNA of the CDR3 is TGTGCCAGCACGCGGGGACTAGCGGAAGCCAATGAGCAGTTCTTC.

The chain couples TRBV9 to TRBJ2-5, with D perhaps TRBD2 (6 bases). The CDR3 runs to 14 residues. V was shortened by 4 bases and J by 1 base, with 11 bases between the two germline ends. Germline lookup yields CDR1 SGDLS and CDR2 YYNGEE. CDR3 in amino acids: CASSLGTFQETQYF. The CDR3 bases are TGTGCCAGCAGCCTTGGGACTTTCCAAGAGACCCAGTACTTC.

This clone was seen a handful of times. CDR3 coding DNA: TGTGCCACCAGCATAGGGACAGGGGGCGCGCCCCAGCATTTT. This codes for CATSIGTGGAPQHF. The chain carries TRBV15 and TRBJ1-5, with TRBD1 matching 12 bases. The CDR3 extends over 14 amino acids. After removal of 4 bases from V and 9 bases from J, the junction contained 4 bases not matched to a gene. CDR1 is LNHNV and CDR2 is YYDKDF in the germline V gene (reference sequence).

V is TRBV6-1 and J is TRBJ2-7; 9 nucleotides agree with TRBD2. The CDR3 has 17 residues. V gave up 1 base and J gave up 3 bases; unmatched junction bases: 10. CDR1 and CDR2 from the germline V gene are MNHNS and SASEGT. The CDR3 coding sequence is TGTGCCAGCAGTGAAGAGGGACTAGCCCCTGAACTCTACGAGCAGTACGTC. Its translation: CASSEEGLAPELYEQYV.